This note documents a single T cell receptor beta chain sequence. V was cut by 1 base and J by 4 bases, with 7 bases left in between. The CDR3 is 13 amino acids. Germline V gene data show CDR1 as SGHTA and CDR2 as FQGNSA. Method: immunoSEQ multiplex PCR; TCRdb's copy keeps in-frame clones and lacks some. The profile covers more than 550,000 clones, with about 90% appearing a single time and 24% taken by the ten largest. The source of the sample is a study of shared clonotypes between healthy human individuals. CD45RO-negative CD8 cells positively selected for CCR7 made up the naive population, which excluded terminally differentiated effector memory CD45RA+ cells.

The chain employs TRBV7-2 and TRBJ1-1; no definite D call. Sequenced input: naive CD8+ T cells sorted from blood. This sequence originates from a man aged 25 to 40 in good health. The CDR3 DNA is TGTGCCAGCAGCTTAGACCCGCCCACTGAAGCTTTCTTT. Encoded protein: CASSLDPPTEAFF.